This T cell receptor (beta chain) emerged from a study of T-cell memory formation after mild COVID-19. Deletions cut 3 bases from V and 4 bases from J, with 5 bases between. The CDR3 loop spans 12 amino acids. CDR1 and CDR2 (germline): SGHTA, FQGNSA. In TCRdb, the 5' RACE reads were re-called with MiXCR into one record per CDR3 protein. The sample yields approximately 190,000 distinct CDR3 sequences, about 17% seen once. The specimen was PBMCs or a T cell subset sorted from them (not recorded which). The clonotype comes from an adult woman who had mild COVID-19 (a few samples of this study predate the infection). Cell type and time point are not known. The chain couples TRBV7-2 to TRBJ2-3; D call uncertain. This CDR3 reads CASSFLSDTQYF. In DNA, the CDR3 is TGTGCCAGCAGCTTTCTGTCAGATACGCAGTATTTT. Drawing the rest from reference TRBV7-2 and TRBJ2-3, the complete variable domain is GAGVSQSPSNKVTEKGKDVELRCDPISGHTALYWYRQSLGQGLEFLIYFQGNSAPDKSGLPSDRFSAERTGGSVSTLTIQRTQQEDSAVYLCASSFLSDTQYFGPGTRLTVL.